This TCR beta chain stems from a study of cytomegalovirus exposure and HLA in healthy donors. V dropped 0 bases and J dropped 7; count of bases not matched to a gene: 5. Germline V gene data show CDR1 as SEHNR and CDR2 as FQNEAQ (reference sequence). This CDR3 contains 14 residues. Findings of the study overall: When the data were analyzed later, several of the most significant clusters appeared to be linked to common viral pathogens. A cluster of highly shared sequence variants was likely a sequencing artifact. A later analysis found TCR association rates differed by HLA locus, highest for DRB1 and lowest for HLA-C.

This clone was seen only once. Antigen unknown. This PCR relied on a set of 60 Vbeta primers and 13 Jbeta primers. Only in-frame clones appear in the TCRdb table, and some are missing; sequencing was by immunoSEQ multiplex PCR. Among over 100,000 clones listed, 73% were seen once. The clonotype comes from a man in his forties in good health and CMV-seronegative. V gene TRBV7-9 combines with J gene TRBJ2-7, with TRBD2 matching over 8 bases. The source material was PBMCs. The CDR3 loop reads CASSLAAGGREQYF. CDR3 DNA sequence: TGTGCCAGCAGCTTAGCGGCGGGGGGCCGGGAGCAGTACTTC.